This passage covers 3 T cell receptor beta chains from one sample sequenced in a study of T cell clonotyping in hematopoietic cell transplantation. Regarding time point: recipient sample about 28 days before transplant, after cytoreduction. The assay was immunoSEQ multiplex PCR, and TCRdb's table has in-frame clones only and misses some. Of roughly 48,000 clones listed, roughly four fifths were seen once; the top ten hold around 5.3%. The specimen was peripheral blood mononuclear cells, collected before stem cell transplant. The origin of the receptors is a man between 60 and 75 years old with myelodysplastic syndrome. Some clones in this sample may be carry-over from other donors' samples.

The chain has TRBV5-4 and TRBJ2-2; D is unclear. From germline, CDR1 is SGHNT and CDR2 YYREEE (reference sequence). CDR3 length: 15 residues. Trimming pared 0 bases from V and 6 bases from J, leaving 12 bases between. The CDR3 bases are TGTGCCAGCAGCTTGGCCATCGGTGAGGCCGGGGAGCTGTTTTTT. It encodes CASSLAIGEAGELFF.

This clone appeared once. The gene calls are TRBV30 and TRBJ2-7, with TRBD1 as a possible D gene (6 bases). Germline V CDR1 and CDR2: GTSNPN, SVGIG (reference sequence). CDR3 size: 13 residues. V shed 2 bases and J shed 2 bases, with 10 bases lying between them. The CDR3 protein is CAWSLQGPYEQYF. The CDR3 coding sequence is TGTGCCTGGAGTTTACAGGGCCCCTACGAGCAGTACTTC. The full variable domain, with the rest looked up from reference TRBV30 and TRBJ2-7, is SQTIHQWPATLVQPVGSPLSLECTVEGTSNPNLYWYRQAAGRGLQLLFYSVGIGQISSEVPQNLSASRPQDRQFILSSKKLLLSDSGFYLCAWSLQGPYEQYFGPGTRLTVT.

The chain has TRBV6-1 and TRBJ1-3; 8 bases align to TRBD1. This CDR3 region has 14 residues. Germline V gene data show CDR1 as MNHNS and CDR2 as SASEGT. Trimming removed 2 bases from V and 5 bases from J; junction bases left unmatched: 2. The CDR3 sequence: CASSEQGARNTIYF. The CDR3, as DNA: TGTGCCAGCAGTGAACAGGGGGCGAGAAACACCATATATTTT.